The rows below give T cell receptor beta chains drawn from one sample of a study of vaccination effects on CD4 cells after COVID-19. No antigen has been identified for these receptors. Assay used: immunoSEQ multiplex PCR; TCRdb lists only in-frame clones, some missing. The data contain around 49,000 clones, around 70% of them seen just once; the ten biggest clones take up roughly a tenth. The starting material was CD4+ T cells from PBMCs cultured without peptide, obtained after COVID-19 vaccination. The source is a human donor who received a COVID-19 vaccine. CDR3s include the opening cysteine and the closing phenylalanine or tryptophan. Each record gives: J gene, D gene, V gene, clone size, CDR3 DNA, CDR3 protein. A D gene is named only where the DNA matches it firmly. For some rows the clone size is stated as once, few or many, or as a class when expanded; others skip it.

TRBJ1-4	NA	TRBV27	NA	TGTGCCAGCAGTTTATTGCCGGGGCGGACTAATGAAAAACTGTTTTTT	CASSLLPGRTNEKLFF
TRBJ1-1	NA	TRBV18	NA	TGTGCCAGCTCACCAGGGGAAAACACTGAAGCTTTCTTT	CASSPGENTEAFF
TRBJ1-5	NA	TRBV6-5	NA	TGTGCCAGCACCTCTGGACAGTATAACAATCAGCCCCAGCATTTT	CASTSGQYNNQPQHF
TRBJ2-5	TRBD1	TRBV18	NA	TGTGCCAGCTCACCACCGAACAGGGGGCAAGTCGGAGAGACCCAGTACTTC	CASSPPNRGQVGETQYF
TRBJ2-3	TRBD2	TRBV10-2	NA	TGCGCCAGCTCTTCCCTAGCGGGAGGGTCGGTGGATACGCAGTATTTT	CASSSLAGGSVDTQYF
TRBJ2-2	NA	TRBV4-1	large	TGCGCCAGCAGCGCGCCCATCACCGGGGAGCTGTTTTTT	CASSAPITGELFF
TRBJ1-2	NA	TRBV18	once	TGTGCCAGCTCATCCGATCAGGGTGGGCAAGGCTACACCTTC	CASSSDQGGQGYTF
TRBJ1-2	NA	TRBV30	NA	TGTGCCTGGAGTCGCGACACGATTGGCTACACCTTC	CAWSRDTIGYTF
TRBJ2-5	NA	TRBV5-1	NA	TGCGCCAGCAGTCCCGACAGAGAGGGTGAGACCCAGTACTTC	CASSPDREGETQYF
TRBJ1-6	NA	TRBV3-1/TRBV3-2	NA	TGTGCCAGCAGCCAAGACCGGGGGAATTCACCCCTCCACTTT	CASSQDRGNSPLHF
TRBJ1-1	TRBD1	TRBV2	few	TGTGCCAGCAGTGGACAGGGGGGTACTGAAGCTTTCTTT	CASSGQGGTEAFF
TRBJ2-7	TRBD1	TRBV6-5	few	TGTGCCAGCAGCCACAGGGGGCTGGGGGGTGAGCAGTACTTC	CASSHRGLGGEQYF
TRBJ1-2	NA	TRBV5-1	few	TGCGCCAGCAGCCCCACAGCAGGATATGGCTACACCTTC	CASSPTAGYGYTF
TRBJ2-1	NA	TRBV7-8	NA	TGTGCCAGCAGCTTAGCGCGCATTAGGAACAATGAGCAGTTCTTC	CASSLARIRNNEQFF
TRBJ2-5	TRBD2	TRBV5-1	NA	TGCGCCAGCAGCTTGTCCGGGGGGGAGACCCAGTACTTC	CASSLSGGETQYF
TRBJ1-1	NA	TRBV9	NA	TGTGCCAGCAGCGTAGGAGTCGGGACTGAAGCTTTCTTT	CASSVGVGTEAFF
TRBJ2-2	NA	TRBV5-4	few	TGTGCCAGCAGCTTTAGGGGGACCGGGGAGCTGTTTTTT	CASSFRGTGELFF
TRBJ2-1	NA	TRBV6-5	NA	TGTGCCAGCCGCCTCGGGGTAGAGGACAATGAGCAGTTCTTC	CASRLGVEDNEQFF
TRBJ2-1	NA	TRBV3-1/TRBV3-2	NA	TGTGCCAGCAGCATCCCGAGGGGGGGCCAGCAGTTCTTC	CASSIPRGGQQFF
TRBJ2-5	TRBD2	TRBV27	NA	TGTGCCAGCAGTTGGGAGGCGGGGGGGAGGGGGACCCAGTACTTC	CASSWEAGGRGTQYF
TRBJ1-2	NA	TRBV3-1/TRBV3-2	NA	TGTGCCAGCAGCCATCTGGCCCAGGCGGGCTATGGCTACACCTTC	CASSHLAQAGYGYTF
TRBJ2-2	TRBD2	TRBV5-1	few	TGCGCCAGCAGCTTGGCTAGCGGAAACACCGGGGAGCTGTTTTTT	CASSLASGNTGELFF
TRBJ1-5	TRBD1	TRBV19	NA	TGTGCCAGTAGCCAGGGACAGGGGGGTCAGCCCCAGCATTTT	CASSQGQGGQPQHF
TRBJ1-5	NA	TRBV6-5	NA	TGTGCCAGCCGGTTAGCAGGGGCAAATCAGCCCCAGCATTTT	CASRLAGANQPQHF
TRBJ2-1	TRBD2	TRBV2	once	TGTGCCAGCAGTGGGCGGGAGATAAATGAGCAGTTCTTC	CASSGREINEQFF
TRBJ2-2	TRBD1	TRBV19	NA	TGTGCCACCAGACAGGGCATTGGAACCGGGGAGCTGTTTTTT	CATRQGIGTGELFF
TRBJ1-1	NA	TRBV7-9	NA	TGTGCCAGCAGCTTCTTCGGGGACGTTGAAGCTTTCTTT	CASSFFGDVEAFF
TRBJ2-3	NA	TRBV15	NA	TGTGCCACCAGCAGAGGGATGTGGGAGCTATCAGATACGCAGTATTTT	CATSRGMWELSDTQYF
TRBJ1-6	NA	TRBV27	NA	TGTGCCAGCAGCCAACAGAATAATAATTCACCCCTCCACTTT	CASSQQNNNSPLHF
TRBJ2-7	NA	TRBV19	NA	TGTGCCAGTAGTATGAGAGGGAACCCCTACGAGCAGTACTTC	CASSMRGNPYEQYF
TRBJ2-5	TRBD1	TRBV14	NA	TGTGCCAGCAGCCAGAGGACAGGGTCGCGGGAGACCCAGTACTTC	CASSQRTGSRETQYF